A selection of T cell receptor beta chains follows, all from one sample in a study of molecular identifiers for immune sequencing clone quantification. Via MiXCR, TCRdb re-called the PCR reads, giving one row per CDR3 protein. Of approximately 630,000 distinct CDR3 sequences in the sample, around 25% were seen once. The sample comprised naive CD8+ T cells from blood, with Jurkat cell RNA spiked in. The receptors were gathered from a human donor in good health. Some libraries in this study had Jurkat cell RNA spiked in. The CDR3 runs from the conserved cysteine through the conserved F or W. Each record gives: J gene, clone size, V gene, D gene, CDR3 protein, CDR3 DNA. D genes are given only for firm matches. Some rows mark clone size as missing; the rest say once, few, many or name a class of expanded clone.

J: TRBJ1-1; size: .; V: TRBV27; D: TRBD1; CDR3: CASSFGPGGQENTEAFF; DNA: TGTGCCAGCAGTTTTGGGCCTGGGGGACAGGAGAACACTGAAGCTTTCTTT
J: TRBJ2-3; size: .; V: TRBV7-8; D: .; CDR3: CASRFWSETSTDTQYF; DNA: TGTGCCAGCCGCTTTTGGTCGGAAACTAGCACAGATACGCAGTATTTT
J: TRBJ2-5; size: few; V: TRBV3-1; D: TRBD2; CDR3: CASSPIGLAGGPETQYF; DNA: TGTGCCAGCAGCCCGATTGGACTAGCGGGGGGTCCCGAGACCCAGTACTTC
J: TRBJ2-1; size: .; V: TRBV29-1; D: .; CDR3: CSAGLSYNEQFF; DNA: TGCAGCGCGGGCCTTTCCTACAATGAGCAGTTCTTC
J: TRBJ2-3; size: few; V: TRBV4-1; D: .; CDR3: CASSQDTRDTQYF; DNA: TGCGCCAGCAGCCAAGATACTAGGGATACGCAGTATTTT
J: TRBJ2-7; size: few; V: TRBV5-4; D: .; CDR3: CASSLALAPNEQYF; DNA: TGTGCCAGCAGCTTAGCACTAGCTCCCAACGAGCAGTACTTC
J: TRBJ2-3; size: .; V: TRBV7-9; D: .; CDR3: CASNLFPDLSTDTQYF; DNA: TGTGCCAGCAACTTATTTCCGGACCTGAGCACAGATACGCAGTATTTT
J: TRBJ2-2; size: few; V: TRBV4-2; D: .; CDR3: CASSQSRGPQVGELFF; DNA: TGTGCCAGCAGCCAAAGTCGGGGCCCCCAAGTCGGGGAGCTGTTTTTT
J: TRBJ2-5; size: .; V: TRBV12-3/TRBV12-4; D: TRBD2; CDR3: CASSPYSGRAKETQYF; DNA: TGTGCCAGCAGTCCCTATAGCGGGAGGGCCAAAGAGACCCAGTACTTC
J: TRBJ1-1; size: .; V: TRBV27; D: TRBD1; CDR3: CASIPDRGFTEAFF; DNA: TGTGCCAGCATTCCAGACAGGGGGTTCACTGAAGCTTTCTTT
J: TRBJ2-5; size: .; V: TRBV14; D: .; CDR3: CASSQDNSEETQYF; DNA: TGTGCCAGCAGCCAAGATAACTCAGAAGAGACCCAGTACTTC
J: TRBJ1-2; size: many; V: TRBV2; D: .; CDR3: CAIQTGEAYGYTF; DNA: TGTGCCATTCAAACGGGGGAGGCCTATGGCTACACCTTC
J: TRBJ2-5; size: .; V: TRBV10-1; D: .; CDR3: CASSESREPQYF; DNA: TGCGCCAGCAGTGAAAGTCGGGAGCCCCAGTACTTC
J: TRBJ1-3; size: few; V: TRBV19; D: .; CDR3: CASSIRGNTIYF; DNA: TGTGCCAGTAGTATTCGAGGAAACACCATATATTTT
J: TRBJ1-4; size: many; V: TRBV6-5; D: TRBD1; CDR3: CASSQGATNEKLFF; DNA: TGTGCCAGCAGTCAGGGGGCGACTAATGAAAAACTGTTTTTT
J: TRBJ2-5; size: many; V: TRBV2; D: .; CDR3: CASSDVSGGEETQYF; DNA: TGTGCCAGCAGTGATGTTTCGGGGGGCGAAGAGACCCAGTACTTC
J: TRBJ1-1; size: .; V: TRBV11-1; D: .; CDR3: CASSFSGLGAFF; DNA: TGTGCCAGCAGCTTCTCCGGCCTGGGAGCTTTCTTT
J: TRBJ1-1; size: many; V: TRBV4-3; D: .; CDR3: CASSQSGGTEAFF; DNA: TGCGCCAGCAGCCAGAGCGGGGGCACTGAAGCTTTCTTT
J: TRBJ2-7; size: few; V: TRBV2; D: .; CDR3: CASDRDSHEQYF; DNA: TGTGCCAGTGACAGGGACTCCCACGAGCAGTACTTC
J: TRBJ2-7; size: many; V: TRBV7-2; D: .; CDR3: CASSLARGGYGEQYF; DNA: TGTGCCAGCAGCTTAGCGCGTGGGGGGTACGGCGAGCAGTACTTC
J: TRBJ2-1; size: few; V: TRBV7-2; D: .; CDR3: CASSFLQVANEQFF; DNA: TGTGCCAGCAGCTTCCTACAGGTGGCCAATGAGCAGTTCTTC
J: TRBJ2-5; size: many; V: TRBV7-6; D: .; CDR3: CASSLGMVQYEETQYF; DNA: TGTGCCAGCAGCTTAGGTATGGTGCAGTACGAAGAGACCCAGTACTTC
J: TRBJ2-7; size: few; V: TRBV6-5; D: .; CDR3: CASSYAQVGEQYF; DNA: TGTGCCAGCAGTTACGCCCAAGTGGGGGAGCAGTACTTC
J: TRBJ1-1; size: .; V: TRBV19; D: .; CDR3: CASSREGGRTEAFF; DNA: TGTGCCAGTAGTAGGGAGGGTGGGCGCACTGAAGCTTTCTTT
J: TRBJ2-1; size: .; V: TRBV29-1; D: TRBD1; CDR3: CSATGVPPYSYNEQFF; DNA: TGCAGCGCTACAGGGGTCCCACCTTACTCCTACAATGAGCAGTTCTTC
J: TRBJ2-5; size: many; V: TRBV6-2/TRBV6-3; D: .; CDR3: CASSRLNQETQYF; DNA: TGTGCCAGCAGTCGACTTAACCAAGAGACCCAGTACTTC
J: TRBJ1-5; size: many; V: TRBV3-1; D: .; CDR3: CASSQVPGFHQPQHF; DNA: TGTGCCAGCAGCCAAGTTCCGGGGTTTCATCAGCCCCAGCATTTT
J: TRBJ1-6; size: .; V: TRBV28; D: TRBD1; CDR3: CAFGGTGDNSPLHF; DNA: TGTGCCTTTGGGGGGACAGGAGATAATTCACCCCTCCACTTT
J: TRBJ2-7; size: many; V: TRBV7-9; D: .; CDR3: CASREGPAYEQYF; DNA: TGTGCCAGCAGAGAGGGGCCCGCCTACGAGCAGTACTTC
J: TRBJ1-5; size: .; V: TRBV12-3/TRBV12-4; D: TRBD1; CDR3: CASRTGTGLEQPQHF; DNA: TGTGCCAGCAGAACCGGGACAGGGCTGGAGCAGCCCCAGCATTTT
J: TRBJ2-2; size: few; V: TRBV18; D: .; CDR3: CASSPGRTSNTGELFF; DNA: TGTGCCAGCTCACCAGGGAGAACGTCGAACACCGGGGAGCTGTTTTTT
J: TRBJ2-7; size: .; V: TRBV20-1; D: TRBD1; CDR3: CSARDQDRGYVQYF; DNA: TGCAGTGCTAGAGATCAGGACAGGGGGTACGTGCAGTACTTC
J: TRBJ1-1; size: many; V: TRBV6-2/TRBV6-3; D: TRBD1; CDR3: CATHVAGTELNTEAFF; DNA: TGTGCCACCCACGTGGCCGGGACAGAGCTTAACACTGAAGCTTTCTTT
J: TRBJ1-1; size: .; V: TRBV19; D: .; CDR3: CASSIPTGAFF; DNA: TGTGCCAGTAGCATCCCCACAGGAGCTTTCTTT
J: TRBJ1-3; size: many; V: TRBV5-8; D: TRBD1; CDR3: CASSSLDRDSGNTIYF; DNA: TGTGCCAGCAGCTCACTCGACAGGGACTCCGGAAACACCATATATTTT
J: TRBJ2-1; size: many; V: TRBV10-3; D: TRBD2; CDR3: CAISEDSGNYNEQFF; DNA: TGTGCCATCAGTGAGGATAGCGGGAACTACAATGAGCAGTTCTTC
J: TRBJ1-2; size: few; V: TRBV4-1; D: .; CDR3: CASSQDWRELYYGYTF; DNA: TGCGCCAGCAGCCAAGATTGGCGGGAGCTCTACTATGGCTACACCTTC
J: TRBJ2-7; size: few; V: TRBV20-1; D: TRBD2; CDR3: CSARILAGESYEQYF; DNA: TGCAGTGCTAGAATACTAGCGGGAGAGTCCTACGAGCAGTACTTC
J: TRBJ2-2; size: many; V: TRBV29-1; D: .; CDR3: CSVERDTGELFF; DNA: TGCAGCGTTGAACGAGACACCGGGGAGCTGTTTTTT
J: TRBJ1-5; size: many; V: TRBV10-3; D: .; CDR3: CAISEVGVNQPQHF; DNA: TGTGCCATCAGTGAAGTAGGGGTTAATCAGCCCCAGCATTTT
J: TRBJ2-1; size: .; V: TRBV4-3; D: TRBD2; CDR3: CASSQELAGGQYNEQFF; DNA: TGCGCCAGCAGCCAAGAGCTAGCGGGGGGGCAGTACAATGAGCAGTTCTTC
J: TRBJ1-3; size: .; V: TRBV3-1; D: TRBD1; CDR3: CASSPGTGDGNTIYF; DNA: TGTGCCAGCAGCCCCGGGACAGGGGACGGAAACACCATATATTTT
J: TRBJ2-2; size: .; V: TRBV6-1; D: .; CDR3: CASSGPPGTHRTWELFF; DNA: TGTGCCAGCAGTGGACCCCCGGGTACCCACCGCACCTGGGAGCTGTTTTTT
J: TRBJ2-5; size: many; V: TRBV6-2/TRBV6-3; D: TRBD1; CDR3: CASSYGDRAYF; DNA: TGTGCCAGCAGTTACGGCGACAGGGCTTACTTC
J: TRBJ2-2; size: many; V: TRBV11-2; D: TRBD1; CDR3: CASSPTGAGELFF; DNA: TGTGCCAGCAGCCCAACAGGGGCCGGGGAGCTGTTTTTT
J: TRBJ1-4; size: many; V: TRBV27; D: .; CDR3: CASSPGQLLNEKLFF; DNA: TGTGCCAGCAGTCCCGGACAGCTTCTTAATGAAAAACTGTTTTTT
J: TRBJ2-5; size: many; V: TRBV20-1; D: TRBD1; CDR3: CSAYDRAVVFEETQYF; DNA: TGCAGTGCCTACGACAGGGCGGTGGTATTCGAAGAGACCCAGTACTTC